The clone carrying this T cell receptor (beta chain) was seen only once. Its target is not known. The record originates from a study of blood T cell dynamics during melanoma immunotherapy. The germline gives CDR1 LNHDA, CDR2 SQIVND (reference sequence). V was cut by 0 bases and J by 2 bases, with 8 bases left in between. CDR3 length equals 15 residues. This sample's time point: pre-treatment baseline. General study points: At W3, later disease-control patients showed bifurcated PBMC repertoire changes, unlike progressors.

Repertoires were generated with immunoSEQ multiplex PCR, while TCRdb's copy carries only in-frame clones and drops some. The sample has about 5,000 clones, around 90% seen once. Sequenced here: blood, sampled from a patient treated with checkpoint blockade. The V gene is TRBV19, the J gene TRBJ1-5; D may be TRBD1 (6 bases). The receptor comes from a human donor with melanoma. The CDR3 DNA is TGTGCCAGTAGTATAGATTACAGGGGCAATCAGCCCCAGCATTTT. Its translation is CASSIDYRGNQPQHF.